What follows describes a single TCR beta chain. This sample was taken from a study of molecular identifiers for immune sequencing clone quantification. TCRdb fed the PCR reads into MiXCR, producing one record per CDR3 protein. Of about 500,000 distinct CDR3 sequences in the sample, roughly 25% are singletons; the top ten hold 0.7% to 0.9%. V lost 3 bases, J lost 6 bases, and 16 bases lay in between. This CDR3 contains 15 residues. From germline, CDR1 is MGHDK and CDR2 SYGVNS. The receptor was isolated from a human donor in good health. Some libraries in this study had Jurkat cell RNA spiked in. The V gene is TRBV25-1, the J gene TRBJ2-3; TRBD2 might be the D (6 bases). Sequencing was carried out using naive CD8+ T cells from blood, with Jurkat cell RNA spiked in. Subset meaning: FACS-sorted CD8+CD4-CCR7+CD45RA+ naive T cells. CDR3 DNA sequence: TGTGCCAGCAGTGATTGGGGAGGTAGCCCCGATACGCAGTATTTT. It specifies CASSDWGGSPDTQYF.